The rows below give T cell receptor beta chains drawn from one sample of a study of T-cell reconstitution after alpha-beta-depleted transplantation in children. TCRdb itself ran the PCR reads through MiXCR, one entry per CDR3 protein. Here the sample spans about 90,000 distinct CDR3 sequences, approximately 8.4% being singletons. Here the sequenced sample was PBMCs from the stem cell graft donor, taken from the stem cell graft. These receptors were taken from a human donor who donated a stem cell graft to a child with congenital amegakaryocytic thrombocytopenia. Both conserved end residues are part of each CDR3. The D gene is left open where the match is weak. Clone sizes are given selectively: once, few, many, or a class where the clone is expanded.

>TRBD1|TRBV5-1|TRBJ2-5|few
CASSSGQGGQTQYF
TGCGCCAGCAGCTCCGGACAGGGAGGACAGACCCAGTACTTC
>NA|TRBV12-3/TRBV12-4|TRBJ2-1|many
CASSSPRGTYNEQFF
TGTGCCAGCAGTTCTCCTAGGGGGACCTACAATGAGCAGTTCTTC
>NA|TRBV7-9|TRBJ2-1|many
CASSAHRGEQFF
TGTGCCAGCAGCGCGCACCGGGGTGAGCAGTTCTTC
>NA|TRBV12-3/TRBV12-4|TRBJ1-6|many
CASSFRENSPLHF
TGTGCCAGCAGTTTCAGGGAAAATTCACCCCTCCACTTT
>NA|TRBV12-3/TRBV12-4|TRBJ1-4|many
CASSLATEGANEKLFF
TGTGCCAGCAGTTTAGCGACAGAGGGGGCTAATGAAAAACTGTTTTTT
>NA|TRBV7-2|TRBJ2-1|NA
CASSQNALQASYNEQFF
TGTGCCAGCAGCCAAAACGCCCTCCAGGCCTCCTACAATGAGCAGTTCTTC
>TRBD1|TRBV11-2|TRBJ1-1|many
CASSLIRDRGALAFF
TGTGCCAGCAGCTTAATTCGGGACAGGGGGGCGTTAGCTTTCTTT
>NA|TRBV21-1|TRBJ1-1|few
CAPAVRGGTEAFF
TGTGCCCCCGCCGTCAGGGGGGGGACTGAAGCTTTCTTT
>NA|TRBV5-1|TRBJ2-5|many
CASSLGLRAGAETQYF
TGCGCCAGCAGCTTGGGGCTTCGAGCGGGTGCGGAGACCCAGTACTTC
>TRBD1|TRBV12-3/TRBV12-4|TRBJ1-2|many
CASSQPGTAYGYTF
TGTGCCAGCAGTCAACCGGGGACAGCCTATGGCTACACCTTC
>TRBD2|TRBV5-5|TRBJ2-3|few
CASSLLLAATDTQYF
TGTGCCAGCAGCTTGCTTCTAGCGGCCACAGATACGCAGTATTTT
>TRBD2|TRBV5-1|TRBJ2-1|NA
CASSLPREGRNEQFF
TGCGCCAGCAGCTTGCCGAGGGAGGGCCGCAATGAGCAGTTCTTC
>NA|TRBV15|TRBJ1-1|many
CATRRGNTEAFF
TGTGCCACCCGGAGAGGAAACACTGAAGCTTTCTTT
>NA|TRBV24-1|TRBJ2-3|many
CATSDLKPSGTDTQYF
TGTGCCACCAGTGATTTGAAGCCCTCTGGCACAGATACGCAGTATTTT
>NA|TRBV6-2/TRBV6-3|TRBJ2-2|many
CASSPSRDTGELFF
TGTGCCAGCAGTCCTTCCAGGGACACCGGGGAGCTGTTTTTT
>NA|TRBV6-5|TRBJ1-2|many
CASSSTPAEHGGGYTF
TGTGCCAGCAGTTCGACCCCGGCGGAACACGGAGGTGGCTACACCTTC
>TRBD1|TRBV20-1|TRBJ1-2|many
CSARDEVDRVGGYTF
TGCAGTGCTAGAGATGAGGTGGACAGGGTGGGGGGCTACACCTTC
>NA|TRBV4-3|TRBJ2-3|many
CASSQDPGAFTDTQYF
TGCGCCAGCAGCCAAGATCCTGGGGCTTTCACAGATACGCAGTATTTT
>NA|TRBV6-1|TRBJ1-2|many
CASRRRTDFPNWGYTF
TGTGCCAGCAGGCGTCGGACTGATTTCCCCAACTGGGGCTACACCTTC
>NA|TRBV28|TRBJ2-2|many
CASKRAGITSGELFF
TGTGCCAGCAAAAGGGCAGGGATCACATCCGGGGAGCTGTTTTTT
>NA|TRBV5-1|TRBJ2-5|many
CASSFLEGIGTQYF
TGCGCCAGCAGCTTCCTAGAGGGGATTGGGACCCAGTACTTC
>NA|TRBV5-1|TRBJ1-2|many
CASSLDQRTSFYGYTF
TGCGCCAGCAGCTTGGACCAGCGGACGTCGTTCTATGGCTACACCTTC
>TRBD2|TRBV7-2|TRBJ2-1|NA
CASSPSGRAVNEQFF
TGTGCCAGCAGTCCTAGCGGGAGGGCTGTGAATGAGCAGTTCTTC
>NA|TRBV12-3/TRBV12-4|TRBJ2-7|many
CASSPGPYEQYF
TGTGCCAGCAGCCCAGGGCCCTACGAGCAGTACTTC
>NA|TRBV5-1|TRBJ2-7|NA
CASSLLDRAEEQYF
TGCGCCAGCAGCTTGCTGGACCGGGCTGAGGAGCAGTACTTC